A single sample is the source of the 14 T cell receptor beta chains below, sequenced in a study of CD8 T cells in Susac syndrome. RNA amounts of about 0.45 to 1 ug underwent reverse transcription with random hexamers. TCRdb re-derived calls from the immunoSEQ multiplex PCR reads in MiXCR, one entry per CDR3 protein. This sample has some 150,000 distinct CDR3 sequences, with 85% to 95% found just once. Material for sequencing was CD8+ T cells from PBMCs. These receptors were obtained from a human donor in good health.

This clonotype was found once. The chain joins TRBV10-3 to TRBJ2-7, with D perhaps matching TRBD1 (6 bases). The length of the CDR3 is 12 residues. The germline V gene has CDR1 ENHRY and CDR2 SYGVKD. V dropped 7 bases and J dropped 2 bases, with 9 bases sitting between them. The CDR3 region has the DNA TGTGCCATCACGGACAGCCCCTACGAGCAGTACTTC. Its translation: CAITDSPYEQYF.

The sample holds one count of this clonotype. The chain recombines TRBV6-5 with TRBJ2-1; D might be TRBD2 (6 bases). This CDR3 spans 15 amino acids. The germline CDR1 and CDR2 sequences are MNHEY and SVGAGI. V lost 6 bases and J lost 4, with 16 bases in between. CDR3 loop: CASSAGGSDYNEQFF. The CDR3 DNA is TGTGCCAGCAGCGCAGGAGGGTCGGATTACAATGAGCAGTTCTTC.

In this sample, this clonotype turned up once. The CDR3 loop reads CASRPLTGPGANVLTF. In DNA, the CDR3 is TGTGCCAGCCGCCCCCTAACAGGGCCAGGGGCCAACGTCCTGACTTTC. This sequence joins TRBV28 and TRBJ2-6; D might be TRBD1 (6 bases). The V and J ends lost 8 bases and 4 bases respectively, with 18 bases between them. The CDR3 extends over 16 amino acids. The germline CDR1 and CDR2 sequences are MDHEN and SYDVKM.

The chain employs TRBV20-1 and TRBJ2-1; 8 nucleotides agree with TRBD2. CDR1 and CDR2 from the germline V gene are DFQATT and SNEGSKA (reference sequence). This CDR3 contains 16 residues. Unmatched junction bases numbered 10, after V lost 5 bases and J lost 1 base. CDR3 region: CSAQGLGLGSYNEQFF. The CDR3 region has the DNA TGCAGTGCTCAGGGACTAGGTCTCGGATCCTACAATGAGCAGTTCTTC.

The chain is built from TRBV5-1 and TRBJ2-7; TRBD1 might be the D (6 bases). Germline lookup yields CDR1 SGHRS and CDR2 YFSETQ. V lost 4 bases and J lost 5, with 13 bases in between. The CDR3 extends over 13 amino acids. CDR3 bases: TGCGCCAGCAGCGGAACAGGGCCCCACGAGCAGTACTTC. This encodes CASSGTGPHEQYF.

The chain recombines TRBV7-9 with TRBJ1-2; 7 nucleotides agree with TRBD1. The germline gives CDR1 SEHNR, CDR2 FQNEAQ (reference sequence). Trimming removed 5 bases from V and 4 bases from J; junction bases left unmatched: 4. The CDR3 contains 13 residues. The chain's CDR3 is CASSPGTAYGYTF. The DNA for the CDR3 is TGTGCCAGCAGCCCCGGGACAGCCTATGGCTACACCTTC. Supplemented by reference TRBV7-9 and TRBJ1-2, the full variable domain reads DTGVSQNPRHKITKRGQNVTFRCDPISEHNRLYWYRQTLGQGPEFLTYFQNEAQLEKSRLLSDRFSAERPKGSFSTLEIQRTEQGDSAMYLCASSPGTAYGYTFGSGTRLTVV.

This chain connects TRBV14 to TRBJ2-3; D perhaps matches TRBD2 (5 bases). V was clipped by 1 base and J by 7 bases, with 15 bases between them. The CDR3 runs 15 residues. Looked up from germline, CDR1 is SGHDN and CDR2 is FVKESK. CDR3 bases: TGTGCCAGCAGCCAAGCGAGTACCAGCGGATATACGCAGTATTTT. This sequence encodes CASSQASTSGYTQYF.

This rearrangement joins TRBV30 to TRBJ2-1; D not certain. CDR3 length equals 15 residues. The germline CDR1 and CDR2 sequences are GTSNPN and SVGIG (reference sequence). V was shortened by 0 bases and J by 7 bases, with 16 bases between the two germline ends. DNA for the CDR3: TGTGCCTGGAGTGTAAAGGGCTATTGGGGAAATGAGCAGTTCTTC. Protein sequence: CAWSVKGYWGNEQFF. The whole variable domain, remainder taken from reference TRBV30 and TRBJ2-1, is SQTIHQWPATLVQPVGSPLSLECTVEGTSNPNLYWYRQAAGRGLQLLFYSVGIGQISSEVPQNLSASRPQDRQFILSSKKLLLSDSGFYLCAWSVKGYWGNEQFFGPGTRLTVL.

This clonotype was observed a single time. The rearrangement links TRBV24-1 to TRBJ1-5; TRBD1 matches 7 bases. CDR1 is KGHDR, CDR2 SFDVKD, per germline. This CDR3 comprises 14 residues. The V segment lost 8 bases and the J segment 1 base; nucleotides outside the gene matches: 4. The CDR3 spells CATKGTDSNQPQHF. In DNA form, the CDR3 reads TGTGCCACCAAAGGGACAGACAGCAATCAGCCCCAGCATTTT.

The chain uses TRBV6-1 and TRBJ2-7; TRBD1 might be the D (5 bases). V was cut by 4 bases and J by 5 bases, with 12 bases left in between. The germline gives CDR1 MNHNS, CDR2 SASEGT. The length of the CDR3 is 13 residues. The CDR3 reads CASSGTSPHEQYF. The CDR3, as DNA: TGTGCCAGCAGTGGGACAAGCCCCCACGAGCAGTACTTC.

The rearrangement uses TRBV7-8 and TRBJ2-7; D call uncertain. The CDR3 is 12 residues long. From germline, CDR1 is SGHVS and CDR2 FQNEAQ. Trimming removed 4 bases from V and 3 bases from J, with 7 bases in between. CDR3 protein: CASSYIGYEQYF. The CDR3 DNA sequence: TGTGCCAGCAGCTACATCGGCTACGAGCAGTACTTC.

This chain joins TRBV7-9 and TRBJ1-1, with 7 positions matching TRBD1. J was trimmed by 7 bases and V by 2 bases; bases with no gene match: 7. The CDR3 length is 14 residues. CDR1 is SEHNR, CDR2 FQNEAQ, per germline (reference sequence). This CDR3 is CASSLLGGGGEAFF. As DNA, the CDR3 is TGTGCCAGCAGCTTACTAGGAGGGGGCGGTGAAGCTTTCTTT. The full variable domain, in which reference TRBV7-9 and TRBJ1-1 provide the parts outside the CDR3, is DTGVSQNPRHKITKRGQNVTFRCDPISEHNRLYWYRQTLGQGPEFLTYFQNEAQLEKSRLLSDRFSAERPKGSFSTLEIQRTEQGDSAMYLCASSLLGGGGEAFFGQGTRLTVV.

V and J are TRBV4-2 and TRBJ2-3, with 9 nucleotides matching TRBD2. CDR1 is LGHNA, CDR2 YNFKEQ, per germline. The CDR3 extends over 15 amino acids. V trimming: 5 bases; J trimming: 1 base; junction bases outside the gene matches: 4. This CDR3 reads CASSGIAGGTDTQYF. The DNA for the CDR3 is TGTGCCAGCAGCGGGATAGCGGGAGGCACAGATACGCAGTATTTT.

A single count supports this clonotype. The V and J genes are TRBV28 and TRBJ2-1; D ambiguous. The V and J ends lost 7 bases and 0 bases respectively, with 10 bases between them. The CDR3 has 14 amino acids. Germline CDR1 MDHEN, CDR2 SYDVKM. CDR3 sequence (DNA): TGTGCCAGCACCCCCCCAGCCTCCTACAATGAGCAGTTCTTC. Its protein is CASTPPASYNEQFF.